What follows are 8 T cell receptor beta chains derived from one specimen sequenced in a study of early T cells in non-severe SARS-CoV-2 infection. TCRdb fed the 5' RACE reads into MiXCR, producing one record per CDR3 protein. The table lists about 81,000 distinct CDR3 sequences, less than 8% of them singletons, with about 7.8% in the top ten. Sequences were obtained from whole blood. The receptors were sampled from an adult who was a healthcare worker with PCR-confirmed SARS-CoV-2 infection or an uninfected control (not recorded which).

The genes are TRBV6-1 and TRBJ2-5; TRBD1 matches 7 bases. CDR1 is MNHNS and CDR2 is SASEGT in the germline V gene. The CDR3 contains 14 residues. The junction had 3 bases not matched to a gene; V was cut back by 4 bases and J by 1 base. The CDR3: CASSGGGSQETQYF. In DNA, the CDR3 is TGTGCCAGCAGTGGAGGGGGCAGCCAAGAGACCCAGTACTTC.

The chain carries TRBV18 and TRBJ2-2; D may be TRBD2 (5 bases). V dropped 5 bases and J dropped 4 bases, with 14 bases sitting between them. Germline CDR1 and CDR2: KGHSH and LQKENI. This CDR3 has 15 residues. For the CDR3, the DNA is TGTGCCAGCTCAACGCCGGGAACAATCACCGGGGAGCTGTTTTTT. The encoded protein is CASSTPGTITGELFF.

This clonotype showed up many times. This chain connects TRBV12-3 or TRBV12-4 to TRBJ1-6, with 7 positions matching TRBD1. The trim removed 5 bases at V and 0 bases at J, leaving 10 bases unmatched. The CDR3 length is 18 residues. CDR3 DNA sequence: TGTGCCAGCAGTCGGACAGGCCTAAGGAGCTCCTATAATTCACCCCTCCACTTT. Amino acid sequence: CASSRTGLRSSYNSPLHF.

This clonotype was recorded many times. The chain links TRBV12-3 or TRBV12-4 to TRBJ1-3; 12 nucleotides match TRBD1. Trimming cost V 3 bases and J 4 bases; bases outside gene matches: 4. The CDR3 is made up of 16 amino acids. The CDR3: CASSLGTGGNGNTIYF. The CDR3, as DNA: TGTGCCAGCAGTTTGGGGACAGGGGGCAACGGAAACACCATATATTTT.

In its sample, this clonotype was seen once. The rearrangement links TRBV6-5 to TRBJ2-3; 7 nucleotides agree with TRBD1. The CDR3 covers 15 residues. V shed 7 bases, J shed 3 bases, and the junction held 10 bases outside the gene matches. Germline loops: CDR1 MNHEY, CDR2 SVGAGI. The CDR3 nucleotides are TGTGCCAGCAATAGAGGGGGCGGTGGGACAGATACGCAGTATTTT. It translates to CASNRGGGGTDTQYF.

This clonotype was seen at least ten times. The chain recombines TRBV6-5 with TRBJ2-1; D remains unclear. V was trimmed by 4 bases and J by 0 bases, leaving 28 bases between them. The CDR3 has 21 amino acids. Germline V gene lookup returns CDR1 MNHEY and CDR2 SVGAGI. CDR3 in amino acids: CASSSHNPTLPGIGSYNEQFF. The CDR3 DNA reads TGTGCCAGCAGTTCACACAATCCGACATTGCCTGGGATTGGCTCCTACAATGAGCAGTTCTTC.

The table lists this clonotype with many counts. V usage is TRBV5-6 and J usage is TRBJ2-2; 9 nucleotides agree with TRBD1. The germline V gene has CDR1 SGHDT and CDR2 YYEEEE. V gave up 4 bases and J gave up 0 bases; unmatched junction bases: 4. CDR3 length: 16 amino acids. CDR3 residues: CASSLRTGANTGELFF. In DNA form, the CDR3 reads TGTGCCAGCAGCCTTCGGACAGGGGCGAACACCGGGGAGCTGTTTTTT.

This chain uses TRBV5-1 with TRBJ2-5; D is possibly TRBD2 (6 bases). V was pared by 4 bases and J by 1 base, with 17 bases between. The germline V gene encodes CDR1 SGHRS and CDR2 YFSETQ. The CDR3 totals 16 residues. CDR3 amino acids: CASSHGTAGFQETQYF. CDR3 nucleotides: TGCGCCAGCAGCCACGGGACTGCCGGATTCCAAGAGACCCAGTACTTC.